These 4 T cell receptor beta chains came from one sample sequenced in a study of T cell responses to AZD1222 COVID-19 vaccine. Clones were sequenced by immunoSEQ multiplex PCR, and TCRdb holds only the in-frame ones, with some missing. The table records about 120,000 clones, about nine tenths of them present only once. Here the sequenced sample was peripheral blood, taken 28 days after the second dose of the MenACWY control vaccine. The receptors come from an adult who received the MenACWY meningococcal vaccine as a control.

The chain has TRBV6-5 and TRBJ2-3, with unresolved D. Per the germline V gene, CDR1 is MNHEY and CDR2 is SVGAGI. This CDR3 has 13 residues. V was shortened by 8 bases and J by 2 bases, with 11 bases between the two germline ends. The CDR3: CASSDLATDTQYF. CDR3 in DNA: TGTGCCAGCTCTGACTTAGCCACAGATACGCAGTATTTT.

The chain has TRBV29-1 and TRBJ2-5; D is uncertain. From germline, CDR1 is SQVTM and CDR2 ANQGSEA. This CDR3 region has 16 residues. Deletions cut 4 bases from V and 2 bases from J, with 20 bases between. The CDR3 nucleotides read TGCAGCGTTGCCGGGTTCAAAGCGCGCGGACAAGAGACCCAGTACTTC. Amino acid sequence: CSVAGFKARGQETQYF.

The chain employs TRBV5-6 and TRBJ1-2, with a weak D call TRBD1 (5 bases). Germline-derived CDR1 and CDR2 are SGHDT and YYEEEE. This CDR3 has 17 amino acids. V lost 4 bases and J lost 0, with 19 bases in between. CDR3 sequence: CASSHILAGTTNYGYTF. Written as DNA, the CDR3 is TGTGCCAGCAGCCACATCCTTGCCGGGACTACTAACTATGGCTACACCTTC.

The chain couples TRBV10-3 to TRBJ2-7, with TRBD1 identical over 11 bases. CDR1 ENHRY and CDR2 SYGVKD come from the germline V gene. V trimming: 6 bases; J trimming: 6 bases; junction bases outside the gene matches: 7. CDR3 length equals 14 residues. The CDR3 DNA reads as TGTGCCATCAGCCCCGGGACAGGGGGGTTCGAGCAGTACTTC. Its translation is CAISPGTGGFEQYF.